These 11 T cell receptor beta chains were sequenced from one sample in a study of shared clonotypes between healthy human individuals. The repertoire was sequenced with immunoSEQ multiplex PCR; TCRdb's copy has only in-frame clones and lacks some. The sample holds 450,000 to 500,000 clones; over 70% are singletons and the top ten take roughly 13%. Sequencing was carried out using PBMCs. The receptors originated from a woman between 35 and 50 years old in good health. Some clones in this sample may be carry-over from other donors' samples.

The genes are TRBV5-1 and TRBJ2-5; a possible D gene is TRBD1 (6 bases). The CDR3 length is 14 residues. Germline assignment: CDR1 SGHRS and CDR2 YFSETQ. Deletions cut 2 bases from V and 2 bases from J, with 10 bases between. In DNA, the CDR3 is TGCGCCAGCAGCTTCCGGACAGCACAAGAGACCCAGTACTTC. This sequence encodes CASSFRTAQETQYF.

As to this clone: At one end, the junction sequence differs from germline, possibly due to a read error. The rearrangement uses TRBV2 and TRBJ1-1; D ambiguous. Germline CDR1 and CDR2: SNHLY and FYNNEI. CDR3 length equals 13 residues. CDR3 amino acids: CAISWGSNTEAFF. The CDR3 region has the DNA TGTGCCATCAGTTGGGGTTCGAACACTGAAGCTTTCTTT. Based on the CDR3 plus reference TRBV2 and TRBJ1-1, the full variable domain is EPEVTQTPSHQVTQMGQEVILRCVPISNHLYFYWYRQILGQKVEFLVSFYNNEISEKSEIFDDQFSVERPDGSNFTLKIRSTKLEDSAMYFCAISWGSNTEAFFGQGTRLTVV.

V gene TRBV18 combines with J gene TRBJ1-5; D is unresolved. The length of the CDR3 is 16 residues. Deletions cut 2 bases from V and 6 bases from J, with 17 bases between. Germline V lookup: CDR1 KGHSH, CDR2 LQKENI. CDR3 bases: TGTGCCAGCTCACCAAGTCCCGGGGTCGTGGGTCAGCCCCAGCATTTT. It yields the protein CASSPSPGVVGQPQHF.

This clone was seen once. CDR3 in amino acids: CASRSLAGGPRDEQFF. CDR3 nucleotides: TGTGCCAGCAGATCTTTAGCGGGAGGGCCTAGGGATGAGCAGTTCTTC. The V gene is TRBV7-6, the J gene TRBJ2-1, with 11 bases aligning to TRBD2. Germline CDR1 is SGHVS and CDR2 is FNYEAQ. V was pared by 6 bases and J by 8 bases, with 12 bases of the junction left unmatched. This CDR3 has 16 amino acids.

A note on this clone: A far bigger clonotype differs at one base, so this is likely a read error. The chain employs TRBV6-9 and TRBJ1-5; tentative D call: TRBD1 (5 bases). Trimming pared 7 bases from V and 4 bases from J, leaving 20 bases between. This CDR3 spans 16 amino acids. The V gene's germline CDR1 is MNHGY and CDR2 SVAAGI. The CDR3 DNA is TGTGCCAGCAACGAACGACGGGGGGGAGGAAATCAGCCCCAGCATTTT. Its protein is CASNERRGGGNQPQHF.

This sequence joins TRBV6-1 and TRBJ2-5; D is undetermined. The CDR3 sequence is 13 residues long. Between the trimmed V and J ends, which lost 0 bases and 5 bases, there was a span of 7 bases. Per germline, CDR1 MNHNS and CDR2 SASEGT. The chain's CDR3 is CASSEAPRETQYF. In DNA form, the CDR3 reads TGTGCCAGCAGTGAAGCCCCAAGGGAGACCCAGTACTTC.

The chain combines TRBV7-9 with TRBJ2-1; either TRBD1 or TRBD2 may supply D (6 bases each). Germline CDR1 is SEHNR and CDR2 is FQNEAQ (reference sequence). V lost 7 bases, J lost 4 bases, and 14 bases lay in between. The CDR3 consists of 14 residues. CDR3 loop: CASNPWGAYNEQFF. CDR3 in DNA: TGTGCCAGCAACCCCTGGGGGGCATACAATGAGCAGTTCTTC.

The chain links TRBV5-1 to TRBJ2-3; D gene uncertain. V lost 0 bases, J lost 5 bases, and 7 bases lay in between. The germline gives CDR1 SGHRS, CDR2 YFSETQ. This CDR3 is 13 amino acids long. As DNA, the CDR3 is TGCGCCAGCAGCTTGGAGGGTCAAGATACGCAGTATTTT. As protein: CASSLEGQDTQYF.

V is TRBV11-2 and J is TRBJ1-1; D unclear. Germline CDR1 reads SGHAT; CDR2 reads FQNNGV. The CDR3 runs to 14 residues. Trimming took 5 bases from V and 3 from J, leaving 13 bases between them. The CDR3 loop is CASSSLSMDTEAFF. The CDR3 bases are TGTGCCAGCAGCAGCTTAAGCATGGACACTGAAGCTTTCTTT.

This clone was recorded at least ten times. At the DNA level, this CDR3 is encoded by other sequences in the same sample as well. J is TRBJ2-6 and V is TRBV30; a possible D gene is TRBD1 (5 bases). Germline assignment: CDR1 GTSNPN and CDR2 SVGIG (reference sequence). V lost 2 bases to trimming and J lost 0 bases, with 14 bases between them. The CDR3 contains 17 residues. This CDR3 is CAWSKRGLRSGANVLTF. CDR3 coding DNA: TGTGCCTGGAGTAAAAGGGGTTTACGCTCTGGGGCCAACGTCCTGACTTTC. The complete variable domain, with remaining parts taken from reference TRBV30 and TRBJ2-6, reads SQTIHQWPATLVQPVGSPLSLECTVEGTSNPNLYWYRQAAGRGLQLLFYSVGIGQISSEVPQNLSASRPQDRQFILSSKKLLLSDSGFYLCAWSKRGLRSGANVLTFGAGSRLTVL.

This chain joins TRBV2 and TRBJ1-3; the match to TRBD1 covers 7 bases. With 6 bases clipped from V and 3 bases from J, the junction kept 5 bases outside the gene matches. From germline, CDR1 is SNHLY and CDR2 FYNNEI. CDR3 length equals 14 residues. CDR3 DNA: TGTGCCAGCAGCGGCAGGGGGAGTGGAAACACCATATATTTT. Amino acids: CASSGRGSGNTIYF.